This T cell receptor (beta chain) was recorded in a study of cytomegalovirus exposure and HLA in healthy donors. Overall study results and limits: In a later analysis, across HLA loci, associated TCR counts were highest for DRB1, lowest for HLA-C.

Both 60 Vbeta primers and 13 Jbeta primers went into the PCR. TCRdb's table, derived via immunoSEQ multiplex PCR, lists solely in-frame clones and lacks some. The data show 160,000 or so clones, roughly 80% seen once. Notes on this clone: Its specificity is not known.

This clonotype was sampled from a man aged 25-45 years in good health and CMV-seronegative. The material sequenced was PBMCs.

CDR3 nucleotides: TGTGCCAGCAGCTACACTAGCGACGAGCAGTACTTC. It specifies CASSYTSDEQYF. The rearrangement uses TRBV11-2 and TRBJ2-7, with 7 bases identical to TRBD2. V was pared by 4 bases and J by 5 bases, with 2 bases of the junction left unmatched. Germline V gene sequence: CDR1 SGHAT, CDR2 FQNNGV. CDR3 length: 12 amino acids.